The 7 T cell receptor beta chains below come from one sample, sequenced in a study of blood T cell repertoires in COVID-19. The method was immunoSEQ multiplex PCR; TCRdb's version includes in-frame clones alone and lacks a portion of them. Of 200,000 to 250,000 clones listed, roughly 85% are singletons. The sample was peripheral blood. Receptor source: a man in his forties or fifties who had recovered from COVID-19.

The chain combines TRBV4-1 with TRBJ1-2; weak D call: TRBD1 (5 bases). Trimming removed 0 bases from V and 4 bases from J, with 9 bases in between. Germline V gene data show CDR1 as MGHRA and CDR2 as YSYEKL. The CDR3 has 14 residues. CDR3 sequence (DNA): TGCGCCAGCAGCCAAGAACGGGGGGTCTATGGCTACACCTTC. It is translated as CASSQERGVYGYTF.

V is TRBV11-2 and J is TRBJ1-2; the D gene is possibly TRBD1 (5 bases). With 5 bases removed from V and 4 bases from J, the gap between germline ends came to 11 bases. The CDR3 covers 13 residues. CDR1 and CDR2 from the germline V gene are SGHAT and FQNNGV. CDR3 sequence (DNA): TGTGCCAGCAGCCTTACAGGCTTCTATGGCTACACCTTC. Residues: CASSLTGFYGYTF.

This chain links TRBV2 with TRBJ1-2, with 8 bases that match TRBD1. The CDR3 runs to 15 residues. With V trimmed by 9 bases and J by 7 bases, 16 bases remained unmatched. CDR1 is SNHLY, CDR2 FYNNEI, per germline. The CDR3 nucleotides read TGTGCCAGAGTTATGACGGCAGGGGGCGGACTTGGCTACACCTTC. Amino acid sequence: CARVMTAGGGLGYTF.

The chain links TRBV29-1 to TRBJ2-3; D is perhaps TRBD1 (5 bases). Per the germline V gene, CDR1 is SQVTM and CDR2 is ANQGSEA. This CDR3 spans 13 amino acids. V was trimmed by 1 base and J by 5 bases, leaving 10 bases between them. The CDR3 sequence is CSVEAGMVDTQYF. The CDR3 region has the DNA TGCAGCGTTGAAGCAGGGATGGTAGATACGCAGTATTTT.

CDR3 coding DNA: TGTGCCAGCTCATCTCTCGGGGAAGGGCAGCCCCAGCATTTT. Translated, it gives CASSSLGEGQPQHF. The gene calls are TRBV18 and TRBJ1-5; D is ambiguous. Trimming left V 5 bases short and J 7 bases short, with 15 bases between. Germline values: CDR1 KGHSH, CDR2 LQKENI. This CDR3 region has 14 residues.

This clone was detected only a few times. This chain connects TRBV4-1 to TRBJ2-2; D remains ambiguous. Trimming removed 0 bases at V and 7 bases at J, with 18 bases between. The V gene's germline CDR1 is MGHRA and CDR2 YSYEKL. The CDR3 consists of 17 residues. CDR3 DNA sequence: TGCGCCAGCAGCCAAGATAGCATAGAGGCCACCCTCGGGGAGCTGTTTTTT. It codes for CASSQDSIEATLGELFF.

J is TRBJ2-5 and V is TRBV12-3 or TRBV12-4, with 7 bases fitting TRBD1. The CDR3 totals 13 residues. J was trimmed by 5 bases and V by 5 bases; bases with no gene match: 5. The CDR3 sequence: CASSPGQRETQYF. The CDR3 coding sequence is TGTGCCAGCAGTCCGGGACAGCGGGAGACCCAGTACTTC.